This T cell receptor beta chain emerged from a study of cytomegalovirus exposure and HLA in healthy donors (TCRdb year 2017). At the level of the whole study: An earlier analysis of some 620 of the donors reported approximately 280 Gb of sequence data and 95 million to 130 million unique TCR beta sequences obtained from about 179 million T cells. Of the 398 genotyped donors, approximately 83% fell in the genetic ancestry cluster associated with self-reported Caucasian donors. In addition to the first cohort of around 670 subjects, a separate validation cohort of approximately 120 different subjects was used. An early release covering 550 to 700 HLA-typed donors comprised about 320 gigabases of sequencing data and roughly 85 million unique TCR sequences. High-throughput TCR immunosequencing, statistical association of individual TCRs with disease status, and machine learning were combined to predict cytomegalovirus infection status. HLA typing included class I and class II loci at four-digit resolution. The later analysis used no new phenotypic data to find candidate immune exposures, relying instead on TCR beta sequences and their occurrence across donors. The study aimed to test whether signatures of past pathogen exposure could be identified by cataloging public T cell receptors. A later analysis re-analyzed previously published TCR beta repertoires from approximately 670 donors and added high-resolution HLA genotyping to study TCR occurrence patterns. The study used immunosequencing to profile the T cell repertoires of 666 subjects and linked those repertoires to cytomegalovirus serostatus. Across about 380 genotyped donors of the cohort, an average of roughly 230,000 unique TCR beta nucleotide sequences per donor were sequenced, and roughly 20% of those sequences were non-productive. Genome-wide SNP genotypes for about 65% of the 666 donors were used in a later genetic analysis, which treated that subset as a discovery cohort. Alongside the repertoire data, information on donor age, sex, ethnicity and CMV serostatus was compiled. Because of strong linkage in the cohort, roughly five DR-DQ haplotypes were treated as single units for association and clustering. Every repertoire in the discovery cohort had been generated on one and the same sequencing platform. The number of donors typed differed by locus, with roughly 620-630 for A, B, C, DRB1 and DQB1, over 500 for DQA1, 606 for DPA1, and around 460 for DPB1. An earlier analysis of approximately 500 of the donors applied high-throughput TCR beta sequencing to assess whether each TCR beta V gene segment acted as functional or pseudogenic.

Library prep was done by the immunoSEQ multiplex PCR assay. The multiplex PCR relied on a mix of 60 forward primers for TCR Vbeta segments and 13 reverse primers for TCR Jbeta segments. A multiplex PCR assay on genomic DNA amplified the CDR3 region of rearranged TCR beta genes. Amplified TCR beta libraries were sequenced as 87-base-pair reads on the Illumina HiSeq System. Per the authors' processing: In a later analysis, 77 million or so unique TCR beta chains were counted across the 690 or so repertoires, and roughly 11 million of these chains were shared by at least two donors. Raw reads were error-corrected and collapsed into unique sequences by a nearest-neighbor algorithm in which closely related sequences were merged to remove PCR and sequencing errors. To assign V, D and J gene segments, CDR3 sequences were aligned to IMGT reference sequences. For a sequence to be retained, a match of at least six nucleotides to both a V gene segment and a J gene segment was required. A rearrangement was called productive if the CDR3 had no stop codons and remained in frame with V and J, and every other rearrangement was called non-productive. CDR3 was defined by IMGT convention, running from the second conserved V-encoded cysteine to the conserved J-encoded phenylalanine. In an earlier analysis of around 600 of the donors, sequences lacking an unambiguous match to a single V gene segment were excluded. In an earlier analysis of approximately 560 of the donors, a V segment was called functional when productive rearrangements were above 56.7%, and segregating when the standard deviation between donors exceeded 5%. To diagnose cytomegalovirus status from the catalog of TCR beta chain sequences, a statistical classification framework was built. In a later analysis, TCR nucleotide sequences were compared against IMGT/GENE-DB human TR gene sequences so that V and J genes could be assigned. In a later analysis, CDR3 sequences and most-parsimonious VDJ recombination scenarios were assigned using the TCRdist pipeline. In a later analysis, every TCR beta chain was defined by the combination of its CDR3 amino acid sequence and its V-gene family, and reads without a unique V-gene family were dropped. A later analysis removed 592 highly shared, low-generation-probability nucleotide sequences to deal with suspected cross-contamination and a sequencing artifact. In a later analysis, a clonal expansion index was calculated for each public chain from normalized within-repertoire ranks of inferred template counts. In a later analysis, generation probabilities were computed using a VDJ recombination model fitted to out-of-frame rearrangements, and the results were checked against IGoR. In a later analysis, hypergeometric tests were used to score TCR-TCR, TCR-HLA and TCR-CMV co-occurrence, with a repertoire-size bias correction applied to TCR pairs. In a later analysis, false discovery rates were estimated by permuting HLA or CMV assignments 20 times. In a later analysis, co-occurring TCRs were grouped using DBSCAN, and TCRdist sequence similarity was added for clustering within HLA-allele-positive subsets. For co-occurrence clustering, repertoires with fewer than 30,000 or more than 120,000 public chains were excluded, along with roughly 5 repertoires with anomalous nucleotide sharing. TCRdb carries this immuneACCESS record with in-frame sequences only. Its versions omit some clonotypes, under half of them owing to an unresolved V gene in the studies checked, with the rest unexplained. The D gene and trimming were derived from the DNA, and the V and J assignments and clone size from that table. The sample includes 65,000 to 80,000 clones, with approximately 79% observed a single time. The biggest ten clones account for 22% of the sample.

V is trimmed back by 3 bases and J by 8 bases, and the junction contains 10 bases that no gene match accounts for. Spanning cysteine to phenylalanine, the CDR3 consists of 16 amino acids. Only the CDR3 DNA stays, 48 bases, in frame from base 1. CDR1 is given as LGHNT and CDR2 as FRNRAP, both from the germline V gene. General findings and caveats noted by the study authors: When HLA alleles, especially DR and DQ, strongly co-occurred, attributing TCR associations to individual alleles was difficult. Compared with equally common non-associated chains, HLA-associated TCR beta chains in a later analysis were more clonally expanded and had lower generation probabilities. Some IMGT-functional V segments, including TRBV6-2 and TRBV6-3, could not be told apart with the 87-base-pair reads, so those segments were excluded. Linkage disequilibrium might explain the correlated functional status among segregating V segments, but an unknown experimental factor could not be excluded. In a later analysis, about 16,000 TCR beta sequences were associated with specific HLA alleles at a false discovery rate of 0.05. According to the authors, the approach could potentially be generalized to other disease states and immunological phenotypes. A further reported finding was that TCR beta sequences accurately predicted the HLA-A and HLA-B alleles for most subjects in the first cohort. A later analysis found that most CMV-associated TCR beta chains appeared HLA-restricted, with HLA associations seemingly driven largely by CMV exposure. CMV serostatus was the only immune exposure information available for the cohort. A cluster of highly shared sequence variants was judged likely to represent a technical artifact of the sequencing pipeline. The study gave a list of more than 150 TCR beta chains associated with cytomegalovirus. According to a later genetic analysis, donors in an Asian-associated ancestry cluster had fewer N-insertions in productive TCRs than the roughly 660-donor mean. Because HLA typing was missing for some donors at each locus, association tests included only the typed subset. Cytomegalovirus status was reported to be diagnosed by the classifier with high specificity and sensitivity in both the original and validation cohorts. This cohort had only TCR beta chains sequenced, and the lack of alpha or paired-chain data limited which features could be detected. Most TCR sequences were seen in very few donors, while some public TCRs were found in many individuals. An earlier analysis of 587 of the donors showed that most TCR beta V segments appeared in productive rearrangements either about 90% or about 30% of the time, which broadly matched IMGT annotations. Three of the identified cytomegalovirus-associated TCR beta chains were confirmed in vitro to be specific for cytomegalovirus antigens. A later analysis reported that several top co-occurrence clusters appeared linked to parvovirus B19, influenza, CMV and Epstein-Barr virus. A later genetic analysis associated a missense DCLRE1C variant with V-gene and J-gene trimming of TCR beta chains, and an independent cohort replicated the association. Because counts were too low, 15 to 20 rarely observed V segments, including chromosome 9 orphons, were excluded from the earlier analysis of some 540 of the donors. In a later analysis, the rate of TCR association differed among HLA loci, with DRB1 alleles having the most associated TCRs and HLA-C alleles having the fewest. The presence/absence analyses assumed that sequencing depth was roughly uniform across donors, and that assumption may not be true.

The cohort comprised 710 or so healthy bone marrow donors. At the time of sampling, every cohort member was nominally healthy, though immune exposures that went unrecorded were likely present. The donor was CMV seropositive and belonged to the group of 250 to 350 seropositive cohort members. A peripheral blood sample was collected from each donor, and TCR beta sequencing was performed on peripheral blood mononuclear cells. The Qiagen DNeasy Blood Extraction Kit was used to extract genomic DNA from the blood cell samples. Note on this clone: The antigen it binds to is not known. Base qualities are missing; no much larger clone stands one base away.

This chain is built from TRBV12-5 and TRBJ2-1; 10 bases in the middle match TRBD1. The TCR originated in a woman in her thirties or forties in good health and CMV-seropositive. The sample was PBMCs. CDR3 loop: CASGFSGTGEIDEQFF. The DNA sequence follows: TGTGCTAGTGGTTTCTCCGGGACAGGGGAGATAGATGAGCAGTTCTTC.